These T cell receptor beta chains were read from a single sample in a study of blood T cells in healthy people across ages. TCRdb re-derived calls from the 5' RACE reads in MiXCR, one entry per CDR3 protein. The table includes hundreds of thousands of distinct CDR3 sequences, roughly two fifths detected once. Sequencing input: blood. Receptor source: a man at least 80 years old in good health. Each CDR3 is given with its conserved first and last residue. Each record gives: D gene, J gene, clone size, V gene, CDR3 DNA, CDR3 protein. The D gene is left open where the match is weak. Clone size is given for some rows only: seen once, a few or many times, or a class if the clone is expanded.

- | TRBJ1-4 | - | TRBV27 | TGTGCCAGCAGTTTCTCTCTTAGGTTCGCAACTAATGAAAAACTGTTTTTT | CASSFSLRFATNEKLFF
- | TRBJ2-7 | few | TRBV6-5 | TGTGCCAGCACCAAAGGTGGTCCTGGCGAGCAGTACTTC | CASTKGGPGEQYF
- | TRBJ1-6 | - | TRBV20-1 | TGCAGTGCTAGTAGGGATAGAGATTCACCCCTCCACTTT | CSASRDRDSPLHF
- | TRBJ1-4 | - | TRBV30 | TGTGCCTGGAGGTGGGGGAATGAAAAACTGTTTTTT | CAWRWGNEKLFF
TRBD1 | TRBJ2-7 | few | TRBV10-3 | TGTGCCATCAGTGAGTCCGGGACAGGGATACAGAGCTCCTACGAGCAGTACTTC | CAISESGTGIQSSYEQYF
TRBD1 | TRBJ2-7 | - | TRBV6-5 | TGTGCCAGCAGCCCGAGCAGGGGGACCTACGAGCAGTACTTC | CASSPSRGTYEQYF
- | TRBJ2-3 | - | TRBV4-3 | TGCGCCAGCAGCCAAGAGGGCCGAGTGACCACAGATACGCAGTATTTT | CASSQEGRVTTDTQYF
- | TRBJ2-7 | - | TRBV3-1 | TGTGCCAGCAGCCAAGTCATAGGGAACGAGCAGTACTTC | CASSQVIGNEQYF
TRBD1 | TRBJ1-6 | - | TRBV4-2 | TGTGCCAGCAGCCAATCCGGGACAGGGGTCTCACCCCTCCACTTT | CASSQSGTGVSPLHF
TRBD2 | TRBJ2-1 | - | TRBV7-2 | TGTGCCAGCAGCTTAGCGGTGACTAGCGGGGGGAGCCTAAATGAGCAGTTCTTC | CASSLAVTSGGSLNEQFF
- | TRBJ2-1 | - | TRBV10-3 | TGTGCCATCCGCAACGGATTTTCCTTAGGCAATGAGCAGTTCTTC | CAIRNGFSLGNEQFF
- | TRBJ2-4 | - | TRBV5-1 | TGCGCCAGCAGCTTGGCAGGATACGGGCAGTACTTC | CASSLAGYGQYF
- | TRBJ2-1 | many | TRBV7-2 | TGTGCCAGCAGCTCCATGCCGACAGGTTCTTACAATGAGCAGTTCTTC | CASSSMPTGSYNEQFF
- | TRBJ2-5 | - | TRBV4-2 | TGTGCCAGCAGCAAGATCGCGCAGTACCAAGAGACCCAGTACTTC | CASSKIAQYQETQYF
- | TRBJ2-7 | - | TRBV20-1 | TGCAGTGCTAGTAAGGAGTTCTACGAGCAGTACTTC | CSASKEFYEQYF
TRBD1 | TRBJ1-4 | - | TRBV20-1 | TGCAGTGCTAGAAGGACAGGGTACACTAATGAAAAACTGTTTTTT | CSARRTGYTNEKLFF
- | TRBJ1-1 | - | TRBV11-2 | TGTGCCAGCAGCCCAGGAACTTTAGGAGTGCACACTGAAGCTTTCTTT | CASSPGTLGVHTEAFF
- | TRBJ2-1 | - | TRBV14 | TGTGCCAGCAGCCAAGAATTTGTCGGCGAGCAGTTCTTC | CASSQEFVGEQFF
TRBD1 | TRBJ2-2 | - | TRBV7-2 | TGTGCCAGCAGCTCATTCAGGGGGCGGGACACCGGGGAGCTGTTTTTT | CASSSFRGRDTGELFF
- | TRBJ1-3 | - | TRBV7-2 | TGTGCCAGCAGTAATAGGGGTGCTGGAAACACCATATATTTT | CASSNRGAGNTIYF
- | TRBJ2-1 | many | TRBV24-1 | TGTGCCACCTCCCTCGCGGGGCGCAATGAGCAGTTCTTC | CATSLAGRNEQFF
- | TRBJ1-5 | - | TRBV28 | TGTGCCAGCAGTATCCCGGAGCCGGTATCATATAGCAATCAGCCCCAGCATTTT | CASSIPEPVSYSNQPQHF
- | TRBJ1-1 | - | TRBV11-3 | TGTGCCAGCAGCCGAGGACCCAGGGCTGAAGCTTTCTTT | CASSRGPRAEAFF
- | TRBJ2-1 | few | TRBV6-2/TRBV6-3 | TGTGCCAGCATACCAGGGTTTTCCCACAATGAGCAGTTCTTC | CASIPGFSHNEQFF
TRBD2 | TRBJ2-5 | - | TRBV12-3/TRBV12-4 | TGTGCCAGCAGCCCACCTACTAGCGGAGAGACCCAGTACTTC | CASSPPTSGETQYF
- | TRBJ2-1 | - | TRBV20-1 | TGCAGTGCCAGGGACGGTCGGGATGAGCAGTTCTTC | CSARDGRDEQFF
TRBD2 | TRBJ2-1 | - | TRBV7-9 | TGTGCCAGCAGCTTATCGGGCGGGGGGGACTCTGAGCAGTTCTTC | CASSLSGGGDSEQFF
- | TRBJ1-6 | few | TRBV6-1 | TGTGCCAGCAGCCACCCCGGGGGAACAAATTCACCCCTCCACTTT | CASSHPGGTNSPLHF
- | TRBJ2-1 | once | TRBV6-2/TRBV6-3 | TGTGCCAGCAGTTACCGGGGGGACAGAAATGAGCAGTTCTTC | CASSYRGDRNEQFF
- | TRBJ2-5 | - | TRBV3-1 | TGTGCCAGCAGCCAAGGACAGGCCCGGGAGACCCAGTACTTC | CASSQGQARETQYF
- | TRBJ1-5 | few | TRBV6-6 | TGTGCCAGCAGCCCCGACACGAGCAATCAGCCCCAGCATTTT | CASSPDTSNQPQHF
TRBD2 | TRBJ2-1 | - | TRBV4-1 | TGCGCCAGCAGCCAAGATAACCTAGCGGGATTGTACAATGAGCAGTTCTTC | CASSQDNLAGLYNEQFF
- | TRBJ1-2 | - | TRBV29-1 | TGCAGCGTTGAACAGGGCACCAGTGGCTACACCTTC | CSVEQGTSGYTF
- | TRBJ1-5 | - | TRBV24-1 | TGTGCCACCAGTGATTTGCGGTGTCAGCCCCAGCATTTT | CATSDLRCQPQHF
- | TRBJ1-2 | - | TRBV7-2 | TGTGCCAGCAGCTTACGATCTAGACAGGCTAACTATGGCTACACCTTC | CASSLRSRQANYGYTF
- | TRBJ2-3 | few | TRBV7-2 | TGTGCCAGCAGCTTAGTCCGGGGTTCAGAATCAGATACGCAGTATTTT | CASSLVRGSESDTQYF
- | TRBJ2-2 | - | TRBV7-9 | TGTGCCAGCAGCTTGAGAAGCAGGGGCGCCGGGGAGCTGTTTTTT | CASSLRSRGAGELFF
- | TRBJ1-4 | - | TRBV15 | TGTGCCACCAGCAGAGATCGGACAGTACTGTTTTTT | CATSRDRTVLFF
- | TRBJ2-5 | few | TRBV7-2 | TGTGCCAGCAGTCCCCGGCCCCCGCTGGGGGAGACCCAGTACTTC | CASSPRPPLGETQYF
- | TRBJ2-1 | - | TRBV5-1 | TGCGCCAGCAGCTTGGCCGGGCGGTATAACGACAATGAGCAGTTCTTC | CASSLAGRYNDNEQFF